Listed below are T cell receptor beta chains from one sample, sequenced in a study of neoadjuvant anti-PD-1 for oral cavity cancer. Some clones are missing from TCRdb's copy, which holds only in-frame ones; the method was immunoSEQ multiplex PCR. The sample carries more than 4,500 clones, about 62% recorded once. The material sequenced was tumor tissue, taken before nivolumab (anti-PD-1) treatment. The receptors come from a person aged 35-80 years with oral cavity squamous cell carcinoma. CDR3s leave out the opening cysteine and the closing phenylalanine or tryptophan.

v_gene,len,CDR3aa
TRBV19,13,ASKGQGDDSGELF
TRBV5-1,13,ASSFTIESGNTIY
TRBV27,15,ASTRQDLLVGANVLT
TRBV4-1,14,ASSQDPGTANEKLF
TRBV30,12,AWRLGLGNSPLH
TRBV7-9,15,ASSLYLGPPGNQPQH
TRBV7-9,10,ASSADSYGYT
TRBV7-6,10,ASSPQEVEAF
TRBV11-2,11,ASSPGEAYEQY
TRBV14,12,ASSSLGGRTEAF
TRBV5-6,12,ASSWVTDYGLAF
TRBV6-1,11,ASSELQNTEAF
TRBV7-2,13,ASSSSSGVSETQY
TRBV4-1,10,ASSLFPYEQY
TRBV20-1,9,SASLHEKLF
TRBV10-3,12,AISRAGGHGEQY
TRBV6-5,12,ASSQTGPTYEQY
TRBV6-5,13,ASSRSSGGNTEAF
TRBV5-6,16,ASSWLTPGQGRAGELF
TRBV2,11,ASSEGSGREAF
TRBV2,10,ASHYHTDTQY
TRBV29-1,9,SVPRAETQY
TRBV4-1,14,ASSHQGAGGANVLT
TRBV19,10,ASGQGANTIY